Below, one TCR beta chain is given with its context. The entry originates in a study of cytomegalovirus exposure and HLA in healthy donors. The CDR3 totals 15 residues. V was pared by 6 bases and J by 4 bases, with 8 bases of the junction left unmatched. CDR1 and CDR2 from the germline V gene are SGHRS and YFSETQ. Some clones are missing from TCRdb's copy, which holds only in-frame ones; the method was immunoSEQ multiplex PCR. This sample has around 120,000 clones, with around 90% found just once. Material for sequencing was PBMCs. This receptor was identified in a young woman in good health and CMV-seronegative. This sequence joins TRBV5-1 and TRBJ2-5, with TRBD2 identical over 11 bases. CDR3 nucleotides: TGCGCCAGCATGATTGGGACTAGCGGTATAGAGACCCAGTACTTC. Translating it yields CASMIGTSGIETQYF.